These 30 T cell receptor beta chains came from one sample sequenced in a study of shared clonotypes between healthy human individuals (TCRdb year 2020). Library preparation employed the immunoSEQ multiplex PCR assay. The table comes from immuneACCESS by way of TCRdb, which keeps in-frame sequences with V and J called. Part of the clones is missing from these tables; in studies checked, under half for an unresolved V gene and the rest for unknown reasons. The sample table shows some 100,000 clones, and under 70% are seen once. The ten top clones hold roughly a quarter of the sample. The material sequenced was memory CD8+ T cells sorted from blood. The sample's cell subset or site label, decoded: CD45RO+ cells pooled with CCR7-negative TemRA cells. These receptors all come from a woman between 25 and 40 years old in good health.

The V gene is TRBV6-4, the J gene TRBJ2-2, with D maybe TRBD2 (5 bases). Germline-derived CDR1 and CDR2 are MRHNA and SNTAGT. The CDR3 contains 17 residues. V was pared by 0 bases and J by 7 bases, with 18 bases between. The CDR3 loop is CASSDSPGSHGSGELFF. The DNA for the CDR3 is TGTGCCAGCAGTGACTCTCCGGGATCCCACGGTAGCGGGGAGCTGTTTTTT.

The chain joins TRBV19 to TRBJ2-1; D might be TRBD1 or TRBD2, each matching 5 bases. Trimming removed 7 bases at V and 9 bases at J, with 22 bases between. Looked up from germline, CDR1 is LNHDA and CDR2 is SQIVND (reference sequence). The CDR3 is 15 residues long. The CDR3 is CASTPEERDVGEQFF. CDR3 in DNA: TGTGCCAGTACCCCAGAGGAGAGGGACGTGGGTGAGCAGTTCTTC.

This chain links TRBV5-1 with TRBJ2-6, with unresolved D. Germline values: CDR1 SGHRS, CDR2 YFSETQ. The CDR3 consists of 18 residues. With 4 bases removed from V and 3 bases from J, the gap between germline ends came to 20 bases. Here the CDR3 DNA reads TGCGCCAGCAGCAACCGATTAGAACCCCAGCGTGGGGCCAACGTCCTGACTTTC. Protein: CASSNRLEPQRGANVLTF.

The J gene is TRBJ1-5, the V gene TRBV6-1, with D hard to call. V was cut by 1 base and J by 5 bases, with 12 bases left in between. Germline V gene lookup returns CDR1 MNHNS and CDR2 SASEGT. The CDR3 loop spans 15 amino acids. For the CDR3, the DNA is TGTGCCAGCAGTGAAGGGACTACTACAGATCAGCCCCAGCATTTT. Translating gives CASSEGTTTDQPQHF.

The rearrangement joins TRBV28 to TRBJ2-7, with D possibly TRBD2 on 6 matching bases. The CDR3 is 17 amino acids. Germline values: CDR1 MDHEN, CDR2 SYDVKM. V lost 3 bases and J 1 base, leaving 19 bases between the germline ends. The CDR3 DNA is TGTGCCAGCAGTTTTTCCACGAGCGGGCAGGCTTCCTACGAGCAGTACTTC. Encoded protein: CASSFSTSGQASYEQYF.

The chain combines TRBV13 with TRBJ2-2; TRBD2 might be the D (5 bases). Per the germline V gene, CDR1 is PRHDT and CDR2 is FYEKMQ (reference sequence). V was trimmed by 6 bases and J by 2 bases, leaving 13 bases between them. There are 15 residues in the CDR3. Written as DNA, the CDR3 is TGTGCCAGCAGTGCCCCGGGGAAAAACACCGGGGAGCTGTTTTTT. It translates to CASSAPGKNTGELFF.

The CDR3 bases are TGTGCCAGCAGCTTATTCACAGATACGCAGTATTTT. Protein sequence: CASSLFTDTQYF. The chain combines TRBV11-2 with TRBJ2-3; D remains ambiguous. This CDR3 is built from 12 residues. Germline loops: CDR1 SGHAT, CDR2 FQNNGV. V gave up 2 bases and J gave up 2 bases, with 2 bases separating them.

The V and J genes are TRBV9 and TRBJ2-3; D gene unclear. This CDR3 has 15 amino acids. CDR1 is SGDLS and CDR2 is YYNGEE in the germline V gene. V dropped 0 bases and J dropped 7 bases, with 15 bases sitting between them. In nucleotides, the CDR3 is TGTGCCAGCAGCGTAGCAGACTTATGGGGTAATACGCAGTATTTT. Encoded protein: CASSVADLWGNTQYF.

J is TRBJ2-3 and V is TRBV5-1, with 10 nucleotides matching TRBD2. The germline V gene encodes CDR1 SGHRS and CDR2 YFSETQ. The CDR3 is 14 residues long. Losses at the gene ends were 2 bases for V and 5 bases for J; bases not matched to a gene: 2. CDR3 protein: CASSLTSGEDTQYF. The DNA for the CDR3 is TGCGCCAGCAGCTTAACTAGCGGGGAAGATACGCAGTATTTT.

CDR3 sequence: CSVVAETYEQYF. The CDR3 DNA reads TGCAGCGTAGTAGCGGAAACCTACGAGCAGTACTTC. The chain joins TRBV29-1 to TRBJ2-7; a possible D gene is TRBD2 (6 bases). CDR1 SQVTM and CDR2 ANQGSEA come from the germline V gene. The CDR3 has 12 amino acids. V lost 6 bases and J 2 bases, leaving 11 bases between the germline ends.

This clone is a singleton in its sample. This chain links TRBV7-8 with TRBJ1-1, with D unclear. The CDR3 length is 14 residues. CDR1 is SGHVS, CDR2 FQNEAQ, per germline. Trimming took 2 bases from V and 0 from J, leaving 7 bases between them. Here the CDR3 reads CASSLFLLNTEAFF. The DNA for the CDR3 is TGTGCCAGCAGCTTATTTCTGCTGAACACTGAAGCTTTCTTT.

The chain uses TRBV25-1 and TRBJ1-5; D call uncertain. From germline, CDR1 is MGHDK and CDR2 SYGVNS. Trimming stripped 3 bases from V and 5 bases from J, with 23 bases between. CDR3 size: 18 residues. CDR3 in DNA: TGTGCCAGCAGTGACTCTCGAACAGCCAGTTTCCCTCATCAGCCCCAGCATTTT. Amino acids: CASSDSRTASFPHQPQHF. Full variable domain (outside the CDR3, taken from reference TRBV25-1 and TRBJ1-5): EADIYQTPRYLVIGTGKKITLECSQTMGHDKMYWYQQDPGMELHLIHYSYGVNSTEKGDLSSESTVSRIRTEHFPLTLESARPSHTSQYLCASSDSRTASFPHQPQHFGDGTRLSIL.

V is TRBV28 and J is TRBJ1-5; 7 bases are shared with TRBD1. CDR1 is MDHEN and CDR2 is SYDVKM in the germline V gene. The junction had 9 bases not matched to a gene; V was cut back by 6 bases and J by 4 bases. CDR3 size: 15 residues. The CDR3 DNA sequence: TGTGCCAGCAGGAGGGACAGTAACTTAAATCAGCCCCAGCATTTT. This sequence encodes CASRRDSNLNQPQHF.

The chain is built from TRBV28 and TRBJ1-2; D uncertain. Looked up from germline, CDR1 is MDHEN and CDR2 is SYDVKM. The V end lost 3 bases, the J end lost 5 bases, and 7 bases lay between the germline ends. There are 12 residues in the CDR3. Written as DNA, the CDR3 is TGTGCCAGCAGTTTTGGGAGGTATGGCTACACCTTC. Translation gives CASSFGRYGYTF.

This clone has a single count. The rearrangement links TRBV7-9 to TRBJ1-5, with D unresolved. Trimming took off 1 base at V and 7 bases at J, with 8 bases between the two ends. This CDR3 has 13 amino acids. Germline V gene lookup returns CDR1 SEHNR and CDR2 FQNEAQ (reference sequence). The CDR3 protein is CASSLGLGQPQHF. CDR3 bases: TGTGCCAGCAGCTTAGGCTTGGGCCAGCCCCAGCATTTT.

The CDR3 coding sequence is TGTGCCAGCAGTGAAGTGTCTTTGGGGGGCCTGGAGACCCAGTACTTC. It codes for CASSEVSLGGLETQYF. The chain has TRBV6-1 and TRBJ2-5; either TRBD1 or TRBD2 may supply D (6 bases each). V was cut by 1 base and J by 5 bases, with 17 bases left in between. Germline values: CDR1 MNHNS, CDR2 SASEGT. The CDR3 totals 16 residues.

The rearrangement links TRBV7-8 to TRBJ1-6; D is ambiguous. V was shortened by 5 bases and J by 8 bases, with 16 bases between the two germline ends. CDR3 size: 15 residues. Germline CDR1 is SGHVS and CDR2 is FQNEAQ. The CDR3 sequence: CASSPRTDWDSPLHF. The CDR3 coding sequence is TGTGCCAGCAGCCCCCGGACGGATTGGGATTCACCCCTCCACTTT. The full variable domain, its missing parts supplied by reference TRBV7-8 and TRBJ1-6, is GAGVSQSPRYKVAKRGQDVALRCDPISGHVSLFWYQQALGQGPEFLTYFQNEAQLDKSGLPSDRFFAERPEGSVSTLKIQRTQQEDSAVYLCASSPRTDWDSPLHFGNGTRLTVT.

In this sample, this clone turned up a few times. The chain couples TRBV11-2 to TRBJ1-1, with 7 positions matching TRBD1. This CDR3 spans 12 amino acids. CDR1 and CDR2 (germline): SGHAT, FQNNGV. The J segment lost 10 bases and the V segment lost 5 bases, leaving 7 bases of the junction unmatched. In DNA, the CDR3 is TGTGCCAGCAGCCCCGGGGACAGAAGAGCTTTCTTT. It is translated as CASSPGDRRAFF.

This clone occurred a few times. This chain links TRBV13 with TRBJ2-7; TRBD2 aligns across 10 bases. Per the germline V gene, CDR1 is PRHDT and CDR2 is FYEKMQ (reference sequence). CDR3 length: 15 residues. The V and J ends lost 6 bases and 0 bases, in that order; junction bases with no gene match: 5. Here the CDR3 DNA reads TGTGCCAGCAGTTTCAGCGGGAGGGACTCCTACGAGCAGTACTTC. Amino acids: CASSFSGRDSYEQYF.

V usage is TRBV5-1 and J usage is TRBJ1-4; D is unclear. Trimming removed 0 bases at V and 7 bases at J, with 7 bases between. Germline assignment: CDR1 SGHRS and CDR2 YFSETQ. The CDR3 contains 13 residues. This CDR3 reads CASSLEPVEKLFF. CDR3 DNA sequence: TGCGCCAGCAGCTTGGAGCCGGTTGAAAAACTGTTTTTT. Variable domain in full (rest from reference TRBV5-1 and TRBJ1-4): KAGVTQTPRYLIKTRGQQVTLSCSPISGHRSVSWYQQTPGQGLQFLFEYFSETQRNKGNFPGRFSGRQFSNSRSEMNVSTLELGDSALYLCASSLEPVEKLFFGSGTQLSVL.

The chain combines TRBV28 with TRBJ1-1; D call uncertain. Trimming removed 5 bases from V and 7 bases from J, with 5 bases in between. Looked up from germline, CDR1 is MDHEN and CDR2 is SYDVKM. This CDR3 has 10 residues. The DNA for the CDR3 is TGTGCCAGCAGTAACTATGAAGCTTTCTTT. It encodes CASSNYEAFF.

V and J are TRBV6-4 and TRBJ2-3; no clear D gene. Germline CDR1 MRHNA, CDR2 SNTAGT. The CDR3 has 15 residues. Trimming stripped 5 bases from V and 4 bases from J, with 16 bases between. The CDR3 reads CASSSGLSESDTQYF. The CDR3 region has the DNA TGTGCCAGCAGTTCTGGTCTATCGGAGTCAGATACGCAGTATTTT.

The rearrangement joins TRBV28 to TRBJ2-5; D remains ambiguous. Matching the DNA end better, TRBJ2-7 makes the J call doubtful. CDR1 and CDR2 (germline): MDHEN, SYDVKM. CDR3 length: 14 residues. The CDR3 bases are TGTGCCAGCAGTTCTTTAAACAGAGAATACGAGCAGTACTTC. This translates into CASSSLNREYEQYF.

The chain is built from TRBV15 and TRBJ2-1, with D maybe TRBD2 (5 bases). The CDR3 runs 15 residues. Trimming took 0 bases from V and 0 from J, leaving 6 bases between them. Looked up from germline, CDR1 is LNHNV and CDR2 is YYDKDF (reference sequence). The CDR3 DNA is TGTGCCACCAGCAGAGATGAGGGCTCCTACAATGAGCAGTTCTTC. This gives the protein CATSRDEGSYNEQFF.

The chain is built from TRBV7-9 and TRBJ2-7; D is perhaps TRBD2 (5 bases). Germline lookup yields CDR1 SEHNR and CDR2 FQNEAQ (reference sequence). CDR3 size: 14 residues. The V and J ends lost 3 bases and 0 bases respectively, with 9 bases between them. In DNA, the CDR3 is TGTGCCAGCAGCTTCCAGAGGGACTCCTACGAGCAGTACTTC. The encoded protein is CASSFQRDSYEQYF.

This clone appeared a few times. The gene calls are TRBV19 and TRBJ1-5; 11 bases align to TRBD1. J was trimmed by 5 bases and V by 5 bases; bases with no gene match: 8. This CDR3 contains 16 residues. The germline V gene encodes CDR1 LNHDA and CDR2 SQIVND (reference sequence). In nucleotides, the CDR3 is TGTGCCAGTAGTGTCCTCGGACAGGGGGCGTATCAGCCCCAGCATTTT. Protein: CASSVLGQGAYQPQHF.

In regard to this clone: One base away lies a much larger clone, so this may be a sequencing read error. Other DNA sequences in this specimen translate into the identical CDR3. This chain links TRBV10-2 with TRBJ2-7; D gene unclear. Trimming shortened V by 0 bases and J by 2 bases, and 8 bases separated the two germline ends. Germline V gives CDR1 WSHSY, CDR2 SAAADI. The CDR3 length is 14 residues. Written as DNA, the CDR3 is TGCGCCAGCAGTGAGTCCTGGGGTCCCTACGAGCAGTACTTC. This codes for CASSESWGPYEQYF.

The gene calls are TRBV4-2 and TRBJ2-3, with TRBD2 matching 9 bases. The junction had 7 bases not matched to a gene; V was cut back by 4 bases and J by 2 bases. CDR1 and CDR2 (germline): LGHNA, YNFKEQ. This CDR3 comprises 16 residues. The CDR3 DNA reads TGTGCCAGCAGCCCTCGGGCTAGCGGGAACACAGATACGCAGTATTTT. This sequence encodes CASSPRASGNTDTQYF.

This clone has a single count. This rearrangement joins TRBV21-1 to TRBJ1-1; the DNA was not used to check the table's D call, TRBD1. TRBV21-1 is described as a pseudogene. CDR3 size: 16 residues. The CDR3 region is CASSKAGNDRRREAFF. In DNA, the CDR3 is TGTGCCAGCAGCAAAGCCGGTAACGACAGGCGCCGGGAAGCTTTCTTT.

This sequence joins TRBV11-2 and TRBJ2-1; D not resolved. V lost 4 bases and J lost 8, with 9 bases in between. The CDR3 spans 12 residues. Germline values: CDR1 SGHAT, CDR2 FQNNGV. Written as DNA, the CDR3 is TGTGCCAGCAGCTACGGTCCGGATGAGCAGTTCTTC. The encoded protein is CASSYGPDEQFF.